This TCR beta chain was observed in a study of OX40 agonist ivuxolimab in advanced cancers. At the level of the study: Among those enrolled, mean age was 60 years (range roughly 20 to 85) and over 70% were male. Anti-PD-1, anti-PD-L1 or anti-CTLA-4 therapy given earlier was allowed, and 35% to 50% had some. Study-wide findings and caveats: Mean expanded clone counts were higher in CD8+ than CD4+ T cells.

The CDR3 runs 16 residues. Trimming left V 0 bases short and J 0 bases short, with 12 bases between. Germline-derived CDR1 and CDR2 are GTSNPN and SVGIG (reference sequence). A remark on this clone: Its antigen is not identified.

Using immunoSEQ multiplex PCR, the repertoire was profiled, and TCRdb retains in-frame clones only, with some absent. The sample lists tens of thousands of clones; about 86% were seen once. The source of this sequence is an adult with an advanced solid tumor such as melanoma, head and neck, liver or kidney cancer. Sequences were derived from CD4+ or CD8+ T cells sorted from blood, sampled in a trial of the OX40 agonist ivuxolimab. This rearrangement joins TRBV30 to TRBJ1-5; tentative D call: TRBD1 (5 bases). The CDR3 is CAWSVPGPYSNQPQHF. For the CDR3, the DNA is TGTGCCTGGAGTGTCCCAGGGCCGTATAGCAATCAGCCCCAGCATTTT.